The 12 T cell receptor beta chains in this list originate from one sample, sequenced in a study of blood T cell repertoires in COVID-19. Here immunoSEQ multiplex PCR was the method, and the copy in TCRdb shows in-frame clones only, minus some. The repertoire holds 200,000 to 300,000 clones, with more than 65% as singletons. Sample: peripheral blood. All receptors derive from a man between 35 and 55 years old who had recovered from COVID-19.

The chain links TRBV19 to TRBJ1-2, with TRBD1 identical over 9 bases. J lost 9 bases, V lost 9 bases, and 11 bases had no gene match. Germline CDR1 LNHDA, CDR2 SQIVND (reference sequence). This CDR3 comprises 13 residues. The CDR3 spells CASRGQGDWSYTF. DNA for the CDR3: TGTGCCAGCCGGGGACAGGGAGACTGGAGCTACACCTTC.

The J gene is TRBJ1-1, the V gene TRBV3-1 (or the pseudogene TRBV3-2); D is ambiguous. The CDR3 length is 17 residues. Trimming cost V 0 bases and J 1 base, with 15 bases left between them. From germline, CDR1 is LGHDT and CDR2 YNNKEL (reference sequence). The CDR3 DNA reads TGTGCCAGCAGCCAAGATTTGGAGACCTCACCGAACACTGAAGCTTTCTTT. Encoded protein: CASSQDLETSPNTEAFF.

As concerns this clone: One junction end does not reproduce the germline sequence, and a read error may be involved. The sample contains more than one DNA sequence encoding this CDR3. The CDR3 coding sequence is TGTGCCAGCAACCGGGACAGGGACGAGCCTCAGCATTTT. Translated, it gives CASNRDRDEPQHF. V and J are TRBV5-8 and TRBJ1-5, with 9 bases lining up with TRBD1. This CDR3 region has 13 residues. Germline V CDR1 and CDR2: SGHTS, YDEGEE.

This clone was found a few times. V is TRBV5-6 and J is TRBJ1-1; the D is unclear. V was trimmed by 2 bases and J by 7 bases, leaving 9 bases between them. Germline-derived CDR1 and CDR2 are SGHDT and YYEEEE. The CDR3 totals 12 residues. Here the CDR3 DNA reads TGTGCCAGCAGCTTTGAGGCCGGTGAAGCTTTCTTT. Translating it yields CASSFEAGEAFF.

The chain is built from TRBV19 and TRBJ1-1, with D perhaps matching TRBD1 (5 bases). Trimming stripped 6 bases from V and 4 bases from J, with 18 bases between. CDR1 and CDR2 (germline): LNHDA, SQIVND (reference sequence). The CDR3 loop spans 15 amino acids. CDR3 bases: TGTGCCAGTAGAAGGGGAGGAGGAATGAGCACTGAAGCTTTCTTT. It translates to CASRRGGGMSTEAFF.

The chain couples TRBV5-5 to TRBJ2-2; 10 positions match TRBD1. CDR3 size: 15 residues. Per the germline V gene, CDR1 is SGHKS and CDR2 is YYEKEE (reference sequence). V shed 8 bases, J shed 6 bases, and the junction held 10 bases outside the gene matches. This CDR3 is CASHQRTGGPGELFF. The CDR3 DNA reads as TGTGCCAGTCATCAAAGGACAGGGGGGCCCGGGGAGCTGTTTTTT.

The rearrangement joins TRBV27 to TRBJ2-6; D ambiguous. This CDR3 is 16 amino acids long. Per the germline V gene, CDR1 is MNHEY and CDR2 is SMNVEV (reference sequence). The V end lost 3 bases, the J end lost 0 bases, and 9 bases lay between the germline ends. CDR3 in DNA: TGTGCCAGCAGTTTTTTTCAGAACTCTGGGGCCAACGTCCTGACTTTC. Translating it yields CASSFFQNSGANVLTF.

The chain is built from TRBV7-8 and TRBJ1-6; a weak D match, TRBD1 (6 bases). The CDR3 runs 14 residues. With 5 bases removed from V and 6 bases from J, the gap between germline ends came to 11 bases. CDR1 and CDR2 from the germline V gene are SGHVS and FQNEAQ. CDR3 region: CASSRGQINSPLHF. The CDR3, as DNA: TGTGCCAGCAGCCGAGGACAGATTAATTCACCCCTCCACTTT. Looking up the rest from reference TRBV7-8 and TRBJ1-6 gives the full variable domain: GAGVSQSPRYKVAKRGQDVALRCDPISGHVSLFWYQQALGQGPEFLTYFQNEAQLDKSGLPSDRFFAERPEGSVSTLKIQRTQQEDSAVYLCASSRGQINSPLHFGNGTRLTVT.

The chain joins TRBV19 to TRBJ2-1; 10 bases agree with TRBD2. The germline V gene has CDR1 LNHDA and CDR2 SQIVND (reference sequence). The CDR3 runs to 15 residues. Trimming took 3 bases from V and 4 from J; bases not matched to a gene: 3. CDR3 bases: TGTGCCAGTAGTATCTCAGCGGGGGGGTACAATGAGCAGTTCTTC. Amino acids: CASSISAGGYNEQFF.

The CDR3 DNA reads as TGTGCCAGCAGCCACAGGACACAGGGTGCGCGTTATGGCTACACCTTC. Amino acids: CASSHRTQGARYGYTF. The chain couples TRBV3-1 (or the pseudogene TRBV3-2) to TRBJ1-2; a possible D gene is TRBD1 (6 bases). The CDR3 extends over 16 amino acids. The germline CDR1 and CDR2 sequences are LGHDT and YNNKEL (reference sequence). V lost 3 bases and J 5 bases, leaving 19 bases between the germline ends.

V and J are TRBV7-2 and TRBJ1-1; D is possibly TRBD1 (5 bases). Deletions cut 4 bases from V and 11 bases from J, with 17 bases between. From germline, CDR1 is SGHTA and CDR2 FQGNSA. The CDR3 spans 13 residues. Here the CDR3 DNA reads TGTGCCAGCAGCTATAGACAGCCTCGTAAGGCTTTCTTT. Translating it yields CASSYRQPRKAFF.

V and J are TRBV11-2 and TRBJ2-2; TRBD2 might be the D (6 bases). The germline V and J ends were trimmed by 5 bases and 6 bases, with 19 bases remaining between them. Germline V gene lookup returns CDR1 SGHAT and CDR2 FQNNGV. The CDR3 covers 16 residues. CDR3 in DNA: TGTGCCAGCAGCCGTAACCGTAGACTAGAACCCGGGGAGCTGTTTTTT. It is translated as CASSRNRRLEPGELFF.